The 18 T cell receptor beta chains below were found in one sample sequenced in a study of neoadjuvant nivolumab and ipilimumab in lung cancer. The method was immunoSEQ multiplex PCR; TCRdb's version includes in-frame clones alone and lacks a portion of them. Among more than 10,000 clones, approximately 94% were seen once, and the ten largest hold 2.5% to 3%. The specimen was peripheral blood, collected after neoadjuvant nivolumab, alone or with ipilimumab, at or shortly before surgery. All receptors derive from an adult with non-small cell lung cancer.

The V call is TRBV19, the J call TRBJ1-1; D not certain. V lost 5 bases, J lost 0 bases, and 4 bases lay in between. The CDR3 has 12 residues. Germline CDR1 LNHDA, CDR2 SQIVND (reference sequence). DNA for the CDR3: TGTGCCAGTAGTGTCGTGAACACTGAAGCTTTCTTT. Its protein is CASSVVNTEAFF.

The J gene is TRBJ1-4, the V gene TRBV5-5, with a weak D call TRBD1 (6 bases). The CDR3 is 14 residues long. Germline V gene sequence: CDR1 SGHKS, CDR2 YYEKEE (reference sequence). V lost 3 bases to trimming and J lost 7 bases, with 13 bases between them. CDR3 coding DNA: TGTGCCAGCAGCTGGAAACAGGGTGGTGAAAAACTGTTTTTT. As protein: CASSWKQGGEKLFF.

This chain links TRBV2 with TRBJ2-1, with D perhaps TRBD2 (5 bases). The CDR3 sequence is 15 residues long. Trimming took off 3 bases at V and 5 bases at J, with 14 bases between the two ends. Germline V CDR1 and CDR2: SNHLY, FYNNEI. For the CDR3, the DNA is TGTGCCAGCAGTGATTGGCTAGCAGATAACAATGAGCAGTTCTTC. Its protein product is CASSDWLADNNEQFF.

The count of this clone is one. The chain links TRBV2 to TRBJ1-4; 11 bases line up with TRBD1. Germline V gene sequence: CDR1 SNHLY, CDR2 FYNNEI. The CDR3 length is 15 residues. After removal of 3 bases from V and 8 bases from J, the junction contained 5 bases not matched to a gene. The CDR3: CASSDRGQGGEKLFF. The DNA of the CDR3 is TGTGCCAGCAGTGATAGGGGACAGGGGGGCGAAAAACTGTTTTTT. Full variable domain (outside the CDR3, taken from reference TRBV2 and TRBJ1-4): EPEVTQTPSHQVTQMGQEVILRCVPISNHLYFYWYRQILGQKVEFLVSFYNNEISEKSEIFDDQFSVERPDGSNFTLKIRSTKLEDSAMYFCASSDRGQGGEKLFFGSGTQLSVL.

The chain employs TRBV21-1 and TRBJ1-5; whether TRBD1, the table's D call, matches the DNA was not checked. TRBV21-1 is a known pseudogene. The CDR3 covers 16 residues. The CDR3 region has the DNA TGTGCCAGCAGTAAACACCCACAGGGGAGCAATCAGCCCCAGCATTTT. As protein: CASSKHPQGSNQPQHF.

V and J are TRBV11-2 and TRBJ2-2; D might be TRBD2 (6 bases). Germline V gives CDR1 SGHAT, CDR2 FQNNGV. V lost 3 bases to trimming and J lost 0 bases, with 8 bases between them. The CDR3 length is 15 residues. The CDR3 bases are TGTGCCAGCAGCTTGTGGGGGGCGAACACCGGGGAGCTGTTTTTT. This codes for CASSLWGANTGELFF.

The chain is built from TRBV7-7 and TRBJ2-2, with TRBD2 as a possible D gene (5 bases). The CDR3 totals 16 residues. CDR1 and CDR2 from the germline V gene are SSHAT and FNYEAQ (reference sequence). V was shortened by 7 bases and J by 3 bases, with 18 bases between the two germline ends. The DNA of the CDR3 is TGTGCCAGCACCCCACGTTCTGGAGGTGACACCGGGGAGCTGTTTTTT. The encoded protein is CASTPRSGGDTGELFF.

The chain is built from TRBV27 and TRBJ2-7; 7 bases fit TRBD1. Germline V gene data show CDR1 as MNHEY and CDR2 as SMNVEV (reference sequence). The trim removed 8 bases at V and 2 bases at J, leaving 6 bases unmatched. The CDR3 loop spans 13 amino acids. The CDR3 protein is CASAYGTAYEQYF. Here the CDR3 DNA reads TGTGCCAGCGCGTACGGGACAGCCTACGAGCAGTACTTC.

This clone showed up just a few times. The CDR3 DNA reads TGCAGTGCTAAAGACAGCTACGAGCAGTACTTC. Its protein product is CSAKDSYEQYF. The genes are TRBV20-1 and TRBJ2-7, with TRBD1 as a possible D gene (5 bases). The CDR3 covers 11 residues. V shed 4 bases and J shed 3 bases, with 7 bases lying between them. Germline V gene lookup returns CDR1 DFQATT and CDR2 SNEGSKA (reference sequence).

The chain combines TRBV7-9 with TRBJ2-1, with TRBD2 matching 7 bases. After removal of 5 bases from V and 4 bases from J, the junction contained 17 bases not matched to a gene. The CDR3 totals 18 residues. Germline V gene data show CDR1 as SEHNR and CDR2 as FQNEAQ (reference sequence). CDR3 sequence reads: CASSLGTNLRWVYNEQFF. The CDR3 DNA sequence: TGTGCCAGCAGCCTCGGGACTAACTTACGTTGGGTTTACAATGAGCAGTTCTTC.

V is TRBV19 and J is TRBJ1-2, with a possible D match to TRBD1 (5 bases). Germline V gene data show CDR1 as LNHDA and CDR2 as SQIVND (reference sequence). The V end was cut by 5 bases, the J end by 8 bases, with 12 bases between. The CDR3 is 12 amino acids. CDR3 loop: CASSSPRGGYTF. In DNA, the CDR3 is TGTGCCAGTAGTTCCCCGAGGGGAGGCTACACCTTC.

This chain joins TRBV2 and TRBJ1-5; 9 positions agree with TRBD1. This CDR3 is 18 amino acids long. CDR1 SNHLY and CDR2 FYNNEI come from the germline V gene. V dropped 2 bases and J dropped 3; count of bases not matched to a gene: 11. The chain's CDR3 is CASSEPTGQGFTNQPQHF. In nucleotides, the CDR3 is TGTGCCAGCAGTGAACCGACCGGACAGGGGTTCACCAATCAGCCCCAGCATTTT.

The chain employs TRBV6-1 and TRBJ2-7; D is possibly TRBD1 or TRBD2 (6 bases each). The CDR3 is made up of 15 amino acids. V was shortened by 3 bases and J by 4 bases, with 16 bases between the two germline ends. Germline V gene lookup returns CDR1 MNHNS and CDR2 SASEGT. This CDR3 is CASSDPWGASYEQYF. For the CDR3, the DNA is TGTGCCAGCAGTGACCCATGGGGGGCATCATACGAGCAGTACTTC.

The CDR3 loop is CASTFGTGHEKLFF. Written as DNA, the CDR3 is TGTGCCAGCACCTTCGGGACAGGGCATGAAAAACTGTTTTTT. This chain connects TRBV27 to TRBJ1-4; 9 bases agree with TRBD1. CDR1 is MNHEY, CDR2 SMNVEV, per germline (reference sequence). The CDR3 runs 14 residues. V lost 7 bases and J lost 6; bases outside the gene matches: 6.

The chain employs TRBV7-2 and TRBJ2-1, with D perhaps matching TRBD1 (6 bases). Germline values: CDR1 SGHTA, CDR2 FQGNSA. CDR3 length: 16 residues. The V end lost 3 bases, the J end lost 4 bases, and 16 bases lay between the germline ends. CDR3 loop: CASSLLAGGPYNEQFF. The CDR3 DNA reads TGTGCCAGCAGCTTGCTTGCTGGGGGCCCTTACAATGAGCAGTTCTTC.

This sequence joins TRBV10-3 and TRBJ2-7, with D perhaps being TRBD1 or TRBD2 (5 bases each). The CDR3 sequence is 14 residues long. V was pared by 6 bases and J by 2 bases, with 14 bases between. The germline V gene encodes CDR1 ENHRY and CDR2 SYGVKD. The chain's CDR3 is CAISPGPVTYEQYF. The DNA of the CDR3 is TGTGCCATCAGCCCGGGACCGGTAACCTACGAGCAGTACTTC.

This clone has a single count. This chain connects TRBV7-2 to TRBJ2-1; 10 bases fit TRBD2. The CDR3 consists of 16 residues. J gave up 0 bases and V 5 bases, and 4 bases lay outside the gene matches. From germline, CDR1 is SGHTA and CDR2 FQGNSA. The CDR3 spells CASSPSGSRSYNEQFF. In DNA, the CDR3 is TGTGCCAGCAGCCCTAGCGGGAGTCGCTCCTACAATGAGCAGTTCTTC.

The chain joins TRBV19 to TRBJ1-5; unclear D gene. Germline V gene data show CDR1 as LNHDA and CDR2 as SQIVND (reference sequence). The CDR3 totals 16 residues. V lost 3 bases to trimming and J lost 0 bases, with 12 bases between them. Written as DNA, the CDR3 is TGTGCCAGTAGTATTGCAGGAGTGTTTAGCAATCAGCCCCAGCATTTT. It encodes CASSIAGVFSNQPQHF. Using reference TRBV19 and TRBJ1-5 for the parts outside the CDR3, the full variable domain is DGGITQSPKYLFRKEGQNVTLSCEQNLNHDAMYWYRQDPGQGLRLIYYSQIVNDFQKGDIAEGYSVSREKKESFPLTVTSAQKNPTAFYLCASSIAGVFSNQPQHFGDGTRLSIL.